This T cell receptor beta chain was sequenced during a study of shared T cell receptors in the human thymus. Clones were read by immunoSEQ multiplex PCR, and TCRdb kept only the in-frame ones, dropping some. Of roughly 560,000 clones listed, approximately 78% were seen once; the top ten hold more than 0.01%. The CDR3 loop spans 13 amino acids. The germline gives CDR1 MNHEY, CDR2 SVGAGI. V gave up 6 bases and J gave up 2 bases, with 10 bases separating them. Another study also made use of these data, one on human thymus T cells.

The specimen was thymocytes. The receptor was derived from a boy under two years old with a congenital heart defect. The V call is TRBV6-5, the J call TRBJ1-1, with D possibly TRBD1 on 5 matching bases. The DNA for the CDR3 is TGTGCCAGCAGATCCGGGACTAACACTGAAGCTTTCTTT. Protein sequence: CASRSGTNTEAFF.